Listed here are 4 T cell receptor beta chains from one sample, sequenced in a study of OX40 agonist ivuxolimab in advanced cancers. The library was obtained by the immunoSEQ multiplex PCR assay. Held by TCRdb, this immuneACCESS table contains in-frame sequences only and omits some clones. Under half of the omission traces to an unresolved V gene where checked; the cause of the rest is unknown. Present in this sample are some 20,000 clones, 76% of which were seen just once. Around 45% of the sample is held by the ten biggest clonotypes. The specimen was CD4+ or CD8+ T cells sorted from blood, collected in a trial of the OX40 agonist ivuxolimab. These receptors were collected from an adult with an advanced solid tumor such as melanoma, head and neck, liver or kidney cancer.

Concerning this clone: Other DNA sequences in the same sample also yield this CDR3. This chain links TRBV4-3 with TRBJ1-1, with D unclear. The germline V and J ends were trimmed by 0 bases and 1 base, with 9 bases remaining between them. CDR1 LGHNA and CDR2 YSLEER come from the germline V gene. This CDR3 contains 15 residues. CDR3 in amino acids: CASSQDSGGNTEAFF. As DNA, the CDR3 is TGCGCCAGCAGCCAAGATAGTGGCGGGAACACTGAAGCTTTCTTT.

This clone occurred a few times. The chain couples TRBV10-3 to TRBJ2-1; 13 bases fit TRBD2. This CDR3 is 17 amino acids long. Germline V gives CDR1 ENHRY, CDR2 SYGVKD. Trimming cost V 2 bases and J 9 bases; bases outside gene matches: 10. This chain's CDR3 is CAISEPGLAGPRGEQFF. CDR3 sequence (DNA): TGTGCCATCAGTGAGCCGGGACTAGCGGGGCCCAGGGGTGAGCAGTTCTTC.

The J gene is TRBJ2-7, the V gene TRBV7-2, with 9 bases identical to TRBD1. V shed 1 base and J 5 bases; nucleotides not matched to a gene: 9. The V gene's germline CDR1 is SGHTA and CDR2 FQGNSA. The CDR3 has 16 residues. CDR3 bases: TGTGCCAGCAGCTTAGTGGGGGGACAGGGCGCTGACGAGCAGTACTTC. Translated: CASSLVGGQGADEQYF.

V usage is TRBV9 and J usage is TRBJ2-1, with 13 positions matching TRBD2. Germline trimming cut 4 bases from V and 12 bases from J; bases unmatched to any gene: 10. CDR1 and CDR2 (germline): SGDLS, YYNGEE. CDR3 length: 15 residues. The DNA for the CDR3 is TGTGCCAGCAGCTCCTCCGGGACTAGCGGGGTTGGGCAGTTCTTC. Its protein is CASSSSGTSGVGQFF.